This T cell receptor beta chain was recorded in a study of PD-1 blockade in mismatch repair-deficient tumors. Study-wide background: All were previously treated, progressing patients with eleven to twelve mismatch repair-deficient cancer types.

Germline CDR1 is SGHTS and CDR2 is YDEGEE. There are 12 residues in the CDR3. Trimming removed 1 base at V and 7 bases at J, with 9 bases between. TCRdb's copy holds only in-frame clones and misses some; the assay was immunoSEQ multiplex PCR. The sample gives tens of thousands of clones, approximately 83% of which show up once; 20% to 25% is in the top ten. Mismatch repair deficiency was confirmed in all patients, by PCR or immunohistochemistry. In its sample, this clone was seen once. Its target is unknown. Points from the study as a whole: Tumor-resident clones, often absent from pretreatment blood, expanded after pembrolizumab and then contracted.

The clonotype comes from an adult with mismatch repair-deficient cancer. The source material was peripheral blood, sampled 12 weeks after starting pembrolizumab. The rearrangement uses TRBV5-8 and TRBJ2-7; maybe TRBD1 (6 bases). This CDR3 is CASSLRGWEQYF. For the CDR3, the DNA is TGTGCCAGCAGCTTGAGGGGGTGGGAGCAGTACTTC.